This entry features one T cell receptor (beta chain) sequence. A junction boundary mismatches the germline segment, possibly from a read error. This entry belongs to a study of blood T cell repertoires in COVID-19. Background on the study: Donors in the United States, Italy and Spain gave samples during acute or convalescent COVID-19. From T cells, B-cell-depleted T cells, or PBMCs came the material, which was cDNA or gDNA.

Methods used by the authors: Researchers report that nucleated cell counts were estimated from reference gene primer amplification. Method: immunoSEQ multiplex PCR; TCRdb's copy keeps in-frame clones and lacks some. From that table come the V and J calls and clone size; the DNA was used to work out D and trimming. The sample lists 70,000 or so clones, around 76% occurring once. The sequence came from a human donor in a cohort sampled during active COVID-19. Sequencing input: peripheral blood.

Here the CDR3 DNA reads TGTGCTAGCAGCCCTTTTCGGGTACGTCATGAAAAACTGTTTTTT. It specifies CASSPFRVRHEKLFF. The chain links TRBV7-7 to TRBJ1-4; no definite D call. CDR1 is SSHAT, CDR2 FNYEAQ, per germline (reference sequence). The CDR3 totals 15 residues.